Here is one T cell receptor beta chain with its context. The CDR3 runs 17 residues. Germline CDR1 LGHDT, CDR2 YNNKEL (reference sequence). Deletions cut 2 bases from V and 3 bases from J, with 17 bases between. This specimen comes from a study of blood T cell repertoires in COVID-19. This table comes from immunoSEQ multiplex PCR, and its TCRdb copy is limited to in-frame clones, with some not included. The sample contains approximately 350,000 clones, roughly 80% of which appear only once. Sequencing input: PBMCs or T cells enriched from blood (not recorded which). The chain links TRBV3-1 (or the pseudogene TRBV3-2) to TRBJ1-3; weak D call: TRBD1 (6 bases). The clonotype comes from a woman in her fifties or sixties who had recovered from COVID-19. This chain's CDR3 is CASSQSPGGEGGNTIYF. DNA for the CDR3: TGTGCCAGCAGCCAATCGCCGGGGGGCGAAGGTGGAAACACCATATATTTT.